The 24 T cell receptor beta chains in this list originate from one sample, sequenced in a study of shared clonotypes between healthy human individuals. Sequenced by immunoSEQ multiplex PCR; TCRdb stores in-frame clones only, minus some. The sample lists 1.6 million or so clones, roughly 97% seen once, with over 1% in the top ten. Sequencing used naive CD4+ T cells sorted from blood. Described subset: CD45RA+ positively selected. These receptors were taken from a man in his thirties or forties in good health.

The rearrangement uses TRBV5-1 and TRBJ2-5, with D hard to call. The CDR3 loop spans 14 amino acids. Trimming took 4 bases from V and 5 from J, leaving 15 bases between them. Germline V gene sequence: CDR1 SGHRS, CDR2 YFSETQ. The CDR3 is CASSDPRAGETQYF. CDR3 coding DNA: TGCGCCAGCAGCGACCCCCGGGCCGGGGAGACCCAGTACTTC.

This clone came up once. The chain recombines TRBV2 with TRBJ1-1; D unclear. This CDR3 region has 14 residues. Germline lookup yields CDR1 SNHLY and CDR2 FYNNEI. Trimming stripped 2 bases from V and 3 bases from J, with 10 bases between. In DNA, the CDR3 is TGTGCCAGCAGTGAACCCCCAGGAGACACTGAAGCTTTCTTT. This translates into CASSEPPGDTEAFF.

J is TRBJ1-3 and V is TRBV7-9; no firm D call. Trimming removed 2 bases from V and 0 bases from J, with 11 bases in between. CDR3 size: 16 residues. The germline gives CDR1 SEHNR, CDR2 FQNEAQ (reference sequence). In DNA form, the CDR3 reads TGTGCCAGCAGCTTAATCGGCGCACACTCTGGAAACACCATATATTTT. Its protein is CASSLIGAHSGNTIYF.

The CDR3 sequence: CASSSGNPTNEKLFF. In DNA, the CDR3 is TGCGCCAGCAGCTCGGGAAACCCAACTAATGAAAAACTGTTTTTT. The V call is TRBV5-1, the J call TRBJ1-4, with D uncertain. The germline V gene encodes CDR1 SGHRS and CDR2 YFSETQ. The CDR3 is 15 amino acids. V lost 3 bases and J 0 bases, leaving 9 bases between the germline ends.

Of note for this clone: At the DNA level, this CDR3 is encoded by other sequences in the same sample as well. The chain uses TRBV5-1 and TRBJ1-3; D uncertain. The CDR3 is made up of 14 amino acids. The germline V gene encodes CDR1 SGHRS and CDR2 YFSETQ. The V end lost 0 bases, the J end lost 4 bases, and 8 bases lay between the germline ends. The CDR3 loop is CASSLGAPGNTIYF. CDR3 sequence (DNA): TGCGCCAGCAGCTTGGGGGCACCAGGAAACACCATATATTTT.

The chain links TRBV5-4 to TRBJ1-2; 7 nucleotides match TRBD1. The CDR3 consists of 15 residues. The junction had 8 bases not matched to a gene; V was cut back by 5 bases and J by 1 base. The germline CDR1 and CDR2 sequences are SGHNT and YYREEE (reference sequence). Written as DNA, the CDR3 is TGTGCCAGCAGTCAACAGGGGCCAAGTAACTATGGCTACACCTTC. It translates to CASSQQGPSNYGYTF.

V is TRBV30 and J is TRBJ2-1; the D gene is possibly TRBD2 (5 bases). The V and J ends lost 3 bases and 6 bases respectively, with 21 bases between them. The CDR3 covers 16 residues. Looked up from germline, CDR1 is GTSNPN and CDR2 is SVGIG (reference sequence). Here the CDR3 reads CAWRVGTSRTLNEQFF. DNA for the CDR3: TGTGCCTGGAGGGTTGGTACTAGTAGAACGCTCAATGAGCAGTTCTTC.

The V gene is TRBV7-9, the J gene TRBJ1-2; 8 nucleotides align to TRBD1. Germline assignment: CDR1 SEHNR and CDR2 FQNEAQ (reference sequence). V dropped 3 bases and J dropped 1; count of bases not matched to a gene: 7. This CDR3 is built from 16 residues. The CDR3 is CASSFRTGMDNYGYTF. Here the CDR3 DNA reads TGTGCCAGCAGCTTTCGGACAGGGATGGATAACTATGGCTACACCTTC.

The chain recombines TRBV4-3 with TRBJ1-2; D not certain. This CDR3 has 13 amino acids. Trimming removed 2 bases at V and 0 bases at J, with 4 bases between. Per the germline V gene, CDR1 is LGHNA and CDR2 is YSLEER. The CDR3: CASSQHPNYGYTF. The DNA for the CDR3 is TGCGCCAGCAGCCAACATCCTAACTATGGCTACACCTTC.

V usage is TRBV10-1 and J usage is TRBJ2-7; D is unclear. The CDR3 consists of 13 residues. Germline-derived CDR1 and CDR2 are WNHNN and SYGVQD (reference sequence). V was shortened by 6 bases and J by 4 bases, with 13 bases between the two germline ends. This CDR3 is CASSPQKGYEQYF. In nucleotides, the CDR3 is TGCGCCAGCAGCCCACAAAAGGGTTACGAGCAGTACTTC.

The chain links TRBV15 to TRBJ2-5, with D unclear. Trimming stripped 5 bases from V and 7 bases from J, with 14 bases between. This CDR3 has 13 amino acids. The germline V gene encodes CDR1 LNHNV and CDR2 YYDKDF (reference sequence). CDR3 DNA: TGTGCCACCAGCCCCAACACAGAGTTGACCCAGTACTTC. This encodes CATSPNTELTQYF.

This sequence joins TRBV9 and TRBJ2-3; TRBD2 might be the D (6 bases). Between the trimmed V and J ends, which lost 2 bases and 2 bases, there was a span of 18 bases. This CDR3 region has 17 residues. CDR1 and CDR2 from the germline V gene are SGDLS and YYNGEE. CDR3 DNA sequence: TGTGCCAGCAGCGTTTTCGGTTACGGGAGCGACACAGATACGCAGTATTTT. This translates into CASSVFGYGSDTDTQYF.

This clone was recorded once. This chain joins TRBV7-8 and TRBJ2-7, with TRBD1 identical over 9 bases. V was clipped by 3 bases and J by 9 bases; unmatched bases: 9. CDR1 is SGHVS and CDR2 is FQNEAQ in the germline V gene. The CDR3 has 14 residues. CDR3 loop: CASSLGQGARGQYF. In nucleotides, the CDR3 is TGTGCCAGCAGCTTGGGACAGGGAGCACGTGGGCAGTACTTC.

The rearrangement joins TRBV10-3 to TRBJ2-1, with 10 bases identical to TRBD2. Germline CDR1 is ENHRY and CDR2 is SYGVKD. The CDR3 consists of 14 residues. The junction had 7 bases not matched to a gene; V was cut back by 5 bases and J by 9 bases. CDR3 amino acids: CAISSGRAVVEQFF. In DNA form, the CDR3 reads TGTGCCATCAGTAGCGGGAGGGCCGTCGTTGAGCAGTTCTTC.

This clone was found a few times. The gene calls are TRBV7-9 and TRBJ2-7; 7 nucleotides match TRBD2. Germline loops: CDR1 SEHNR, CDR2 FQNEAQ (reference sequence). The CDR3 has 14 amino acids. The ends lost 2 bases at V and 3 bases at J; junction bases unmatched: 4. The CDR3 DNA is TGTGCCAGCAGCTTACCGGGGGGAGGCTACGAGCAGTACTTC. Translated, it gives CASSLPGGGYEQYF.

The chain is built from TRBV14 and TRBJ2-5; D is ambiguous. Germline CDR1 SGHDN, CDR2 FVKESK. Trimming stripped 4 bases from V and 5 bases from J, with 8 bases between. This CDR3 region has 12 residues. The chain's CDR3 is CASSRAMETQYF. The CDR3 DNA sequence: TGTGCCAGCAGCCGGGCTATGGAGACCCAGTACTTC.

To note about this clone: Within the sample, other DNA sequences also encode this same CDR3. The J gene is TRBJ2-7, the V gene TRBV28; tentatively, D is TRBD1 or TRBD2 (5 bases each). The V end lost 6 bases, the J end lost 1 base, and 10 bases lay between the germline ends. Looked up from germline, CDR1 is MDHEN and CDR2 is SYDVKM. The length of the CDR3 is 13 residues. The CDR3 protein is CASRRDRSYEQYF. CDR3 coding DNA: TGTGCCAGCAGGAGGGACCGATCCTACGAGCAGTACTTC.

V usage is TRBV5-1 and J usage is TRBJ2-2; D uncertain. The V and J ends lost 0 bases and 6 bases respectively, with 9 bases between them. This CDR3 spans 14 amino acids. Germline CDR1 is SGHRS and CDR2 is YFSETQ. The CDR3 spells CASSLALLPGELFF. Written as DNA, the CDR3 is TGCGCCAGCAGCTTGGCCCTGCTTCCCGGGGAGCTGTTTTTT.

The chain uses TRBV28 and TRBJ1-2; D may be TRBD1 (5 bases). This CDR3 comprises 14 residues. Per germline, CDR1 MDHEN and CDR2 SYDVKM. The germline V and J ends were trimmed by 7 bases and 4 bases, with 16 bases remaining between them. The CDR3 spells CASTSVGDSYGYTF. DNA of the CDR3: TGTGCCAGCACTTCAGTGGGGGATTCCTATGGCTACACCTTC.

The chain uses TRBV29-1 and TRBJ2-1, with 8 bases aligning to TRBD2. CDR3 length equals 14 residues. Looked up from germline, CDR1 is SQVTM and CDR2 is ANQGSEA. V was clipped by 5 bases and J by 0 bases; unmatched bases: 3. CDR3 sequence (DNA): TGCAGCGTTAAGCGGGAGAGCTCCTACAATGAGCAGTTCTTC. Its protein is CSVKRESSYNEQFF.

V usage is TRBV6-1 and J usage is TRBJ2-7; TRBD1 matches at 7 bases. This CDR3 contains 14 residues. The junction had 13 bases not matched to a gene; V was cut back by 7 bases and J by 7 bases. Germline CDR1 reads MNHNS; CDR2 reads SASEGT. The CDR3 reads CASTIQGNMGEQYF. The CDR3 DNA reads as TGTGCCAGCACGATACAGGGGAACATGGGTGAGCAGTACTTC.

The DNA for the CDR3 is TGTGCCAGCTGGAGACAGGGCGTAGGCGAGCAGTACTTC. Translating gives CASWRQGVGEQYF. This rearrangement joins TRBV6-1 to TRBJ2-7, with 7 bases identical to TRBD1. Germline CDR1 is MNHNS and CDR2 is SASEGT. The J segment lost 6 bases and the V segment lost 8 bases, leaving 10 bases of the junction unmatched. CDR3 length: 13 residues.

V and J are TRBV28 and TRBJ2-2; 7 bases fit TRBD1. This CDR3 comprises 15 residues. Looked up from germline, CDR1 is MDHEN and CDR2 is SYDVKM. J lost 6 bases, V lost 2 bases, and 6 bases had no gene match. CDR3 bases: TGTGCCAGCAGTTTAGGTGACAGGGAATCCGGGGAGCTGTTTTTT. Protein sequence: CASSLGDRESGELFF.

The chain carries TRBV28 and TRBJ1-5; perhaps TRBD1 as D (5 bases). CDR3 length equals 16 residues. V lost 2 bases, J lost 6 bases, and 17 bases lay in between. Per germline, CDR1 MDHEN and CDR2 SYDVKM. This chain's CDR3 is CASSLAQGLGFQPQHF. The CDR3 DNA reads TGTGCCAGCAGTTTAGCCCAGGGTTTGGGGTTTCAGCCCCAGCATTTT. Variable domain in full (rest from reference TRBV28 and TRBJ1-5): DVKVTQSSRYLVKRTGEKVFLECVQDMDHENMFWYRQDPGLGLRLIYFSYDVKMKEKGDIPEGYSVSREKKERFSLILESASTNQTSMYLCASSLAQGLGFQPQHFGDGTRLSIL.